This passage covers 16 T cell receptor beta chains from one sample sequenced in a study of blood T cell repertoires in COVID-19. The data were produced by immunoSEQ multiplex PCR, yet TCRdb's version contains in-frame clones alone and is incomplete. The sample yields 150,000 to 250,000 clones, about nine tenths seen once. Sequencing was performed on PBMCs or T cells enriched from blood (not recorded which). Source of these receptors: a woman younger than 45 who had recovered from COVID-19.

The chain carries TRBV7-2 and TRBJ2-2, with D possibly matching TRBD2 (6 bases). This CDR3 is built from 15 residues. CDR1 and CDR2 from the germline V gene are SGHTA and FQGNSA. V was cut by 7 bases and J by 3 bases, with 15 bases left in between. The CDR3 sequence: CASNGGLGDTGELFF. The CDR3 DNA sequence: TGTGCCAGCAATGGGGGACTCGGGGACACCGGGGAGCTGTTTTTT.

V usage is TRBV9 and J usage is TRBJ1-4; D unresolved. The V end was cut by 0 bases, the J end by 1 base, with 7 bases between. The germline V gene has CDR1 SGDLS and CDR2 YYNGEE. The CDR3 extends over 15 amino acids. The CDR3 DNA follows: TGTGCCAGCAGCGTAGAGCAGGAAACTAATGAAAAACTGTTTTTT. Residues: CASSVEQETNEKLFF.

The gene calls are TRBV27 and TRBJ1-1; D gene unclear. The CDR3 covers 13 residues. Trimming left V 7 bases short and J 6 bases short, with 15 bases between. Germline V gene lookup returns CDR1 MNHEY and CDR2 SMNVEV (reference sequence). The CDR3 protein is CASIQVNSAEAFF. DNA of the CDR3: TGTGCCAGCATCCAGGTCAACTCGGCTGAAGCTTTCTTT.

This rearrangement joins TRBV4-2 to TRBJ2-3, with a tentative D call TRBD1 (5 bases). Trimming left V 3 bases short and J 10 bases short, with 20 bases between. The CDR3 is 15 amino acids. Germline V gene data show CDR1 as LGHNA and CDR2 as YNFKEQ. CDR3 coding DNA: TGTGCCAGCAGCCAGGACCGCGGACCGACAGTCGCGCAGTATTTT. This sequence encodes CASSQDRGPTVAQYF.

V gene TRBV9 combines with J gene TRBJ1-3, with D unresolved. Trimming pared 0 bases from V and 4 bases from J, leaving 11 bases between. CDR3 length: 15 residues. The V gene's germline CDR1 is SGDLS and CDR2 YYNGEE. CDR3 sequence: CASSVDPQAGNTIYF. The CDR3 DNA sequence: TGTGCCAGCAGCGTAGACCCTCAGGCGGGAAACACCATATATTTT.

The V call is TRBV2, the J call TRBJ1-6; 8 bases align to TRBD1. V shed 7 bases and J 7 bases; nucleotides not matched to a gene: 6. Germline values: CDR1 SNHLY, CDR2 FYNNEI. The CDR3 sequence is 14 residues long. The CDR3 nucleotides are TGTGCCAGCAAACCGGACAGGGTGAATTCACCCCTCCACTTT. Translation gives CASKPDRVNSPLHF.

This clone was recorded only once. The CDR3 DNA follows: TGTGCCAGCACTGGCAGGGGGAGAACCGGGGAGCTGTTTTTT. It codes for CASTGRGRTGELFF. This sequence joins TRBV5-6 and TRBJ2-2, with 7 bases that match TRBD1. The V gene end was trimmed by 6 bases and the J gene end by 5 bases; junction bases not matched to a gene: 7. The germline gives CDR1 SGHDT, CDR2 YYEEEE. The length of the CDR3 is 14 residues.

This clone was observed a single time. This rearrangement joins TRBV6-4 to TRBJ2-1, with 10 bases matching TRBD1. From germline, CDR1 is MRHNA and CDR2 SNTAGT. The CDR3 is 15 residues long. The ends lost 6 bases at V and 6 bases at J; junction bases unmatched: 8. The CDR3 region is CASSLGQGGVNEQFF. DNA for the CDR3: TGTGCCAGCAGCCTTGGACAGGGGGGAGTCAATGAGCAGTTCTTC.

The rearrangement uses TRBV11-2 and TRBJ2-1, with a possible D match to TRBD2 (5 bases). Germline loops: CDR1 SGHAT, CDR2 FQNNGV. Trimming removed 7 bases from V and 1 base from J, with 14 bases in between. The length of the CDR3 is 15 residues. The CDR3 is CASKLAGTSYNEQFF. The CDR3 nucleotides are TGTGCCAGCAAGCTGGCGGGTACGTCCTACAATGAGCAGTTCTTC.

CDR3 coding DNA: TGTGCCAGTAGTGCGCCCTATGGCTACACCTTC. Translated: CASSAPYGYTF. The chain joins TRBV19 to TRBJ1-2; D remains ambiguous. CDR3 length equals 11 residues. The germline V gene has CDR1 LNHDA and CDR2 SQIVND (reference sequence). V lost 5 bases to trimming and J lost 4 bases, with 5 bases between them.

The V and J genes are TRBV27 and TRBJ2-5; no clear D. V dropped 0 bases and J dropped 5 bases, with 7 bases sitting between them. This CDR3 spans 13 amino acids. Germline V lookup: CDR1 MNHEY, CDR2 SMNVEV (reference sequence). The DNA of the CDR3 is TGTGCCAGCAGTTTATCCCTGGGCGAGACCCAGTACTTC. Translating it yields CASSLSLGETQYF.

The V call is TRBV7-3, the J call TRBJ2-3; 16 bases map to TRBD2. J was trimmed by 4 bases and V by 5 bases; bases with no gene match: 6. Germline CDR1 SGHTA, CDR2 FQGTGA. The CDR3 loop spans 17 amino acids. The CDR3 nucleotides read TGTGCCAGCAGCCCAGGGACTAGCGGGAGGGGTGCAGATACGCAGTATTTT. Its translation: CASSPGTSGRGADTQYF.

The rearrangement links TRBV6-2 or TRBV6-3 to TRBJ1-6, with unresolved D. CDR1 is MNHEY and CDR2 is SVGEGT in the germline V gene. The CDR3 totals 13 residues. V lost 6 bases and J 11 bases, leaving 14 bases between the germline ends. CDR3 region: CASSKKEVPPLHF. The DNA for the CDR3 is TGTGCCAGCAGCAAAAAAGAGGTGCCACCCCTCCACTTT.

This chain links TRBV5-1 with TRBJ2-7, with 11 bases aligning to TRBD2. CDR3 length equals 15 residues. After removal of 7 bases from V and 7 bases from J, the junction contained 13 bases not matched to a gene. The germline gives CDR1 SGHRS, CDR2 YFSETQ. The CDR3 region is CASFPGTSGRREQYF. Written as DNA, the CDR3 is TGCGCCAGCTTCCCTGGAACTAGCGGGAGAAGGGAGCAGTACTTC.

This sequence joins TRBV19 and TRBJ2-6; D may be TRBD1 (5 bases). Germline loops: CDR1 LNHDA, CDR2 SQIVND (reference sequence). Trimming pared 8 bases from V and 0 bases from J, leaving 8 bases between. The CDR3 runs to 14 residues. The CDR3, as DNA: TGTGCCAGTTGGGGCAGCTCTGGGGCCAACGTCCTGACTTTC. The encoded protein is CASWGSSGANVLTF.

This CDR3 is CASSPPDTRTDTQYF. The CDR3 DNA reads as TGTGCCAGCTCACCACCGGACACCCGCACAGATACGCAGTATTTT. The V gene is TRBV18, the J gene TRBJ2-3; TRBD1 is a possible D gene (5 bases). This CDR3 contains 15 residues. V lost 0 bases and J lost 1, with 8 bases in between. Germline lookup yields CDR1 KGHSH and CDR2 LQKENI.